What follows are 23 T cell receptor beta chains derived from one specimen sequenced in a study of shared clonotypes between healthy human individuals. The data were produced by immunoSEQ multiplex PCR, yet TCRdb's version contains in-frame clones alone and is incomplete. The sample lists roughly 2.5 million clones, roughly nine tenths occurring once. Sequencing input: naive CD4+ T cells sorted from blood. Noted subset: CD45RA+ positively selected. The receptor source for this set is a man younger than 35 in good health.

In the case of this clone: Different DNA sequences within this sample yield the same CDR3. For the CDR3, the DNA is TGCAGCGTTGGGGACGGTACCTACGAGCAGTACTTC. Protein: CSVGDGTYEQYF. This chain joins TRBV29-1 and TRBJ2-7; TRBD1 or TRBD2 may be the D gene (5 bases each). The CDR3 is 12 amino acids. Germline CDR1 and CDR2: SQVTM and ANQGSEA. Trimming pared 4 bases from V and 2 bases from J, leaving 9 bases between.

The genes are TRBV11-2 and TRBJ1-2, with 7 bases fitting TRBD1. Germline CDR1 and CDR2: SGHAT and FQNNGV. The trim removed 5 bases at V and 7 bases at J, leaving 10 bases unmatched. CDR3 length: 14 residues. This CDR3 is CASSRDRQKTGYTF. Written as DNA, the CDR3 is TGTGCCAGCAGCCGGGACAGACAAAAAACTGGCTACACCTTC.

The chain combines TRBV19 with TRBJ2-2; 9 nucleotides align to TRBD1. J lost 2 bases, V lost 5 bases, and 3 bases had no gene match. Germline-derived CDR1 and CDR2 are LNHDA and SQIVND (reference sequence). This CDR3 is built from 15 residues. CDR3 DNA: TGTGCCAGTAGTCCGGGACAGGGAAACACCGGGGAGCTGTTTTTT. It is translated as CASSPGQGNTGELFF.

The chain employs TRBV30 and TRBJ1-3; D call uncertain. The V end lost 2 bases, the J end lost 5 bases, and 16 bases lay between the germline ends. In germline, CDR1 is GTSNPN, CDR2 SVGIG (reference sequence). The CDR3 contains 15 residues. CDR3 nucleotide sequence: TGTGCCTGGAGTCTGAAGGCGGTACCTAGAAACACCATATATTTT. Amino acids: CAWSLKAVPRNTIYF. Complete variable domain (other parts from reference TRBV30 and TRBJ1-3): SQTIHQWPATLVQPVGSPLSLECTVEGTSNPNLYWYRQAAGRGLQLLFYSVGIGQISSEVPQNLSASRPQDRQFILSSKKLLLSDSGFYLCAWSLKAVPRNTIYFGEGSWLTVV.

The CDR3 DNA reads as TGTGCCACCGCGCTGGAGGGACCCTACTATGGCTACACCTTC. Translated: CATALEGPYYGYTF. The chain combines TRBV10-3 with TRBJ1-2, with D tentatively TRBD1 (5 bases). The CDR3 loop spans 14 amino acids. Germline V gene lookup returns CDR1 ENHRY and CDR2 SYGVKD. The V and J ends lost 10 bases and 3 bases respectively, with 18 bases between them.

This clone was counted between two and nine times. The rearrangement joins TRBV10-1 to TRBJ2-2, with D uncertain. Between the trimmed V and J ends, which lost 4 bases and 1 base, there was a span of 7 bases. Germline values: CDR1 WNHNN, CDR2 SYGVQD (reference sequence). This CDR3 comprises 14 residues. CDR3 protein: CASSALGNTGELFF. In DNA form, the CDR3 reads TGCGCCAGCAGTGCCCTAGGGAACACCGGGGAGCTGTTTTTT.

This chain uses TRBV19 with TRBJ2-7; D unclear. Germline assignment: CDR1 LNHDA and CDR2 SQIVND (reference sequence). This CDR3 is 15 amino acids long. With 6 bases removed from V and 7 bases from J, the gap between germline ends came to 22 bases. CDR3 loop: CASSSIQGIHYEQYF. CDR3 DNA: TGTGCCAGTAGCTCCATCCAAGGAATTCACTATGAGCAGTACTTC.

The rearrangement links TRBV7-2 to TRBJ2-7, with TRBD2 as a possible D gene (6 bases). Germline lookup yields CDR1 SGHTA and CDR2 FQGNSA. The CDR3 sequence is 14 residues long. With 5 bases removed from V and 4 bases from J, the gap between germline ends came to 15 bases. Here the CDR3 DNA reads TGTGCCAGCAGCCACTTCCCGGAGGGTTACGAGCAGTACTTC. Protein product: CASSHFPEGYEQYF.

The chain employs TRBV7-2 and TRBJ1-2; 7 nucleotides align to TRBD1. The CDR3 has 17 residues. V lost 3 bases to trimming and J lost 6 bases; unmatched junction nucleotides: 16. Germline V CDR1 and CDR2: SGHTA, FQGNSA. Here the CDR3 DNA reads TGTGCCAGCAGCTTTCCATCGGACAGGCCTCTTGTCGATGGCTACACCTTC. It codes for CASSFPSDRPLVDGYTF.

This sequence joins TRBV5-1 and TRBJ2-1; 7 bases are a match to TRBD1. The CDR3 sequence is 15 residues long. V lost 0 bases, J lost 5 bases, and 5 bases stayed unmatched. Germline V CDR1 and CDR2: SGHRS, YFSETQ. The CDR3 DNA sequence: TGCGCCAGCAGCTTGGACAACAGGGGCGACAATGAGCAGTTCTTC. Protein: CASSLDNRGDNEQFF.

This chain joins TRBV2 and TRBJ2-3; 12 bases map to TRBD2. V lost 8 bases to trimming and J lost 5 bases; unmatched junction nucleotides: 8. Germline-derived CDR1 and CDR2 are SNHLY and FYNNEI. The CDR3 covers 15 residues. CDR3 sequence reads: CASYRLAGVEDTQYF. The DNA of the CDR3 is TGTGCCAGCTATCGACTAGCGGGGGTTGAAGATACGCAGTATTTT.

V gene TRBV29-1 combines with J gene TRBJ2-5, with TRBD2 matching over 7 bases. CDR1 is SQVTM, CDR2 ANQGSEA, per germline. The CDR3 has 13 amino acids. The V and J ends lost 6 bases and 2 bases, in that order; junction bases with no gene match: 6. Here the CDR3 DNA reads TGCAGCGTAGGTATGCGGGAGCAAGAGACCCAGTACTTC. This codes for CSVGMREQETQYF.

The gene calls are TRBV4-1 and TRBJ2-5; TRBD2 matches at 10 bases. The CDR3 is 17 residues long. Germline loops: CDR1 MGHRA, CDR2 YSYEKL. Trimming at V came to 1 base and at J to 5 bases, leaving 10 bases not matched to a gene. This CDR3 reads CASSQGNSGGAKETQYF. The CDR3 DNA follows: TGCGCCAGCAGCCAAGGAAACAGCGGGGGGGCCAAGGAGACCCAGTACTTC.

V usage is TRBV11-2 and J usage is TRBJ2-3; D is ambiguous. V gave up 1 base and J gave up 4 bases, with 12 bases separating them. The CDR3 is 15 amino acids. Germline CDR1 reads SGHAT; CDR2 reads FQNNGV. CDR3 in amino acids: CASSLAARRADTQYF. CDR3 bases: TGTGCCAGCAGCTTAGCCGCCCGGCGAGCAGATACGCAGTATTTT.

The chain has TRBV11-2 and TRBJ2-7; maybe TRBD1 (6 bases). The CDR3 runs 14 residues. Trimming removed 1 base from V and 2 bases from J, with 9 bases in between. Germline V gene data show CDR1 as SGHAT and CDR2 as FQNNGV. DNA for the CDR3: TGTGCCAGCAGCTTAGGGGACATCGCCTACGAGCAGTACTTC. Translation: CASSLGDIAYEQYF.

The chain recombines TRBV4-3 with TRBJ2-3, with a possible D match to TRBD2 (5 bases). The CDR3 runs 14 residues. V was trimmed by 0 bases and J by 5 bases, leaving 9 bases between them. Germline CDR1 reads LGHNA; CDR2 reads YSLEER. The CDR3, as DNA: TGCGCCAGCAGCCAAGATTGGGCGGGAGATACGCAGTATTTT. It yields the protein CASSQDWAGDTQYF.

This clone was seen only once. The same CDR3 also results from other DNA sequences found in this sample. The chain uses TRBV7-9 and TRBJ2-7; D possibly corresponds to TRBD2 (5 bases). The CDR3 is 12 residues long. Germline-derived CDR1 and CDR2 are SEHNR and FQNEAQ (reference sequence). Trimming took off 5 bases at V and 2 bases at J, with 7 bases between the two ends. DNA for the CDR3: TGTGCCAGCAGCCCGGGGACCTACGAGCAGTACTTC. Its translation: CASSPGTYEQYF.

The chain recombines TRBV10-3 with TRBJ2-3; perhaps TRBD1 as D (5 bases). The V gene's germline CDR1 is ENHRY and CDR2 SYGVKD. V was shortened by 0 bases and J by 2 bases, with 6 bases between the two germline ends. The CDR3 contains 14 residues. CDR3 sequence reads: CAISESRDTDTQYF. The CDR3 DNA reads TGTGCCATCAGTGAGTCCAGGGACACAGATACGCAGTATTTT.

The chain combines TRBV6-6 with TRBJ1-5; perhaps TRBD1 as D (6 bases). V gave up 7 bases and J gave up 3 bases, with 13 bases separating them. The germline V gene encodes CDR1 MNHNY and CDR2 SVGAGI (reference sequence). This CDR3 region has 14 residues. The CDR3 is CASTLRGNNQPQHF. DNA for the CDR3: TGTGCCAGCACCCTCAGGGGAAACAATCAGCCCCAGCATTTT.

The gene calls are TRBV6-1 and TRBJ2-3, with D perhaps TRBD2 (5 bases). Trimming shortened V by 9 bases and J by 0 bases, and 13 bases separated the two germline ends. Germline loops: CDR1 MNHNS, CDR2 SASEGT. The CDR3 totals 14 residues. This chain's CDR3 is CASRSGESTDTQYF. In DNA form, the CDR3 reads TGTGCCAGTCGCTCCGGGGAAAGCACAGATACGCAGTATTTT.

This clone was picked up a small number of times. This chain joins TRBV9 and TRBJ1-1; 11 positions match TRBD1. The J segment lost 2 bases and the V segment lost 2 bases, leaving 2 bases of the junction unmatched. This CDR3 is 15 amino acids long. Germline loops: CDR1 SGDLS, CDR2 YYNGEE. The CDR3: CASSVDRGPNTEAFF. In nucleotides, the CDR3 is TGTGCCAGCAGCGTGGACAGGGGGCCAAACACTGAAGCTTTCTTT.

The chain links TRBV7-9 to TRBJ2-7; 9 nucleotides match TRBD1. Germline-derived CDR1 and CDR2 are SEHNR and FQNEAQ (reference sequence). Losses at the gene ends were 5 bases for V and 1 base for J; bases not matched to a gene: 9. The CDR3 consists of 16 residues. The CDR3 here is CASSQGLGQGSYEQYF. CDR3 sequence (DNA): TGTGCCAGCAGCCAGGGGTTGGGACAGGGATCCTACGAGCAGTACTTC.

Worth noting for this clone: At the DNA level, this CDR3 is encoded by other sequences in the same sample as well. The chain carries TRBV29-1 and TRBJ1-5; no clear D. Trimming removed 1 base at V and 4 bases at J, with 8 bases between. This CDR3 spans 13 amino acids. CDR1 is SQVTM and CDR2 is ANQGSEA in the germline V gene. This CDR3 is CSVEGGYNQPQHF. Here the CDR3 DNA reads TGCAGCGTTGAAGGGGGTTATAATCAGCCCCAGCATTTT.